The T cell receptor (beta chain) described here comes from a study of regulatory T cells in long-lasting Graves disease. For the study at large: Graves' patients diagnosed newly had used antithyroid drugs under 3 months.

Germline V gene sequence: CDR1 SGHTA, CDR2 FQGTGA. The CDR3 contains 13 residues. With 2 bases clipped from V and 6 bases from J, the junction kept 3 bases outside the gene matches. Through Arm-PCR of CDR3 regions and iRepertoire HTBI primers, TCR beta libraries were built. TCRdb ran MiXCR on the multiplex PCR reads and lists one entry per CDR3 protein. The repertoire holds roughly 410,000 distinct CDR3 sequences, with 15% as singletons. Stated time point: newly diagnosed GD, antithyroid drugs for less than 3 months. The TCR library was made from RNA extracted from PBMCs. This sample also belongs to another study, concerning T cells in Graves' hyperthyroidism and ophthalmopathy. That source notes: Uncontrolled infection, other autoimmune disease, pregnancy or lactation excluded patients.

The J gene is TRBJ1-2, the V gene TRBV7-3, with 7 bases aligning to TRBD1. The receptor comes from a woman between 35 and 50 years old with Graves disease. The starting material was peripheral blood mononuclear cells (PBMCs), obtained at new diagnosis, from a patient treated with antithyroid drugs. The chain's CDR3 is CASSLDRDHGYTF. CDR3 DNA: TGTGCCAGCAGCTTAGACAGGGATCATGGCTACACCTTC.